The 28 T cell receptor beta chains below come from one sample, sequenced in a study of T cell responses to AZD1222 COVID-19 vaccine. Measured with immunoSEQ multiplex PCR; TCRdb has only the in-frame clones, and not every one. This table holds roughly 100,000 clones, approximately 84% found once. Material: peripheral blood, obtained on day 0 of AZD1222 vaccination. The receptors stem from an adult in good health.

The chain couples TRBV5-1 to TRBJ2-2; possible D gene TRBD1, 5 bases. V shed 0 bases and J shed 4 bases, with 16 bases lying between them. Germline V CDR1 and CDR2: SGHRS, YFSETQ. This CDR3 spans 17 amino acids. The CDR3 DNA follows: TGCGCCAGCAGCTTGGTGGGGCCAGGCCAGGGCACCGGGGAGCTGTTTTTT. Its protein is CASSLVGPGQGTGELFF.

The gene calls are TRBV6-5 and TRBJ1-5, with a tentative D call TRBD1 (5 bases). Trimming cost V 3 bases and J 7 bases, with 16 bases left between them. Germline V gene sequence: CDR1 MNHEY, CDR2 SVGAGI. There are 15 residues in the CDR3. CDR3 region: CASSYAQGWGQPQHF. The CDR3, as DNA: TGTGCCAGCAGTTATGCGCAGGGCTGGGGGCAGCCCCAGCATTTT.

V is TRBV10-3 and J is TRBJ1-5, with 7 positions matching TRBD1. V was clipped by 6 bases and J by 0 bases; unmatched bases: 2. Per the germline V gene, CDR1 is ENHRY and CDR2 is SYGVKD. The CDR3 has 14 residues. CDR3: CAIRQGDSNQPQHF. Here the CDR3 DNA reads TGTGCCATCAGGCAGGGGGATAGCAATCAGCCCCAGCATTTT.

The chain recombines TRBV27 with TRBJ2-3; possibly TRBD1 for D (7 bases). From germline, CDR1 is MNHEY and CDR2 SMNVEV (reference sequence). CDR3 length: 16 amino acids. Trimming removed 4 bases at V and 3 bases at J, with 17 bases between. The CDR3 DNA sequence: TGTGCCAGCAGTTCTTGGAGGGGGCGGAAGACAGATACGCAGTATTTT. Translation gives CASSSWRGRKTDTQYF.

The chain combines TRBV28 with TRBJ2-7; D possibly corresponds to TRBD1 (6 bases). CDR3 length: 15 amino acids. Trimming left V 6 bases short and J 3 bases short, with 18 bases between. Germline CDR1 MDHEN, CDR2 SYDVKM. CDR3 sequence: CASSPGQSNLYEQYF. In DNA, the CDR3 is TGTGCCAGCAGCCCTGGACAGTCGAATCTCTACGAGCAGTACTTC.

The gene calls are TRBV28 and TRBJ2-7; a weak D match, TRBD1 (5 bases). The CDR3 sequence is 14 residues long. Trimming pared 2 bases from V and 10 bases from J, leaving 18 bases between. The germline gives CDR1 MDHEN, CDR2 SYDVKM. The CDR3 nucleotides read TGTGCCAGCAGTTTACAAGGGGAAGAGGCAGGTCAGTACTTC. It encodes CASSLQGEEAGQYF.

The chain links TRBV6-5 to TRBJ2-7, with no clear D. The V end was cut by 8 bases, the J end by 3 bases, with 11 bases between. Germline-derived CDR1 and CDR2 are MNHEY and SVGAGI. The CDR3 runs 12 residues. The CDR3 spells CASGPLDYEQYF. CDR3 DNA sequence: TGTGCCAGCGGGCCACTCGACTACGAGCAGTACTTC.

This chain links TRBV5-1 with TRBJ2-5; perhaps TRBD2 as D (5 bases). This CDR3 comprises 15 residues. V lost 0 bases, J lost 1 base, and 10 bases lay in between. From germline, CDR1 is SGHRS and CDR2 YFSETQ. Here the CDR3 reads CASSLVESGQETQYF. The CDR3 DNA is TGCGCCAGCAGCTTGGTAGAGAGCGGCCAAGAGACCCAGTACTTC. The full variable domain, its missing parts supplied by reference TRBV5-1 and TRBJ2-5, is KAGVTQTPRYLIKTRGQQVTLSCSPISGHRSVSWYQQTPGQGLQFLFEYFSETQRNKGNFPGRFSGRQFSNSRSEMNVSTLELGDSALYLCASSLVESGQETQYFGPGTRLLVL.

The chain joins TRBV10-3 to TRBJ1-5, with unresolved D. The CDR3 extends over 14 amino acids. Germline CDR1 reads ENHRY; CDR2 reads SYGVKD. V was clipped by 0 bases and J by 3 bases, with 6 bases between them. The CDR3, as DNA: TGTGCCATCAGTGAGTCGGCCGCCAATCAGCCCCAGCATTTT. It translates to CAISESAANQPQHF.

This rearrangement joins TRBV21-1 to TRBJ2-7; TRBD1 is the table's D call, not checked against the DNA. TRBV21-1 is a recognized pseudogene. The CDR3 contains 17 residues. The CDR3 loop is CASSDIPQGLKAYEQYF. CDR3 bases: TGTGCCAGCTCCGATATACCACAGGGGTTAAAGGCCTACGAGCAGTACTTC.

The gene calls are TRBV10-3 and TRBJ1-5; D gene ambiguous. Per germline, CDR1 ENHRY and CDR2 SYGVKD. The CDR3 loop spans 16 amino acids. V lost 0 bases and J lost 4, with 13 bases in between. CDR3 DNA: TGTGCCATCAGTGAGTCCGGTCGGAGGGCGAATCAGCCCCAGCATTTT. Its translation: CAISESGRRANQPQHF.

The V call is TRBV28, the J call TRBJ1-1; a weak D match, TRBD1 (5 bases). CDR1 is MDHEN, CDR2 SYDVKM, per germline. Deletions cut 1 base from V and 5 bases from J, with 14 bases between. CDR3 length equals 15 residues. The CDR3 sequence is CASSLSLQAGTEAFF. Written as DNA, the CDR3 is TGTGCCAGCAGTTTATCTCTTCAGGCAGGGACTGAAGCTTTCTTT.

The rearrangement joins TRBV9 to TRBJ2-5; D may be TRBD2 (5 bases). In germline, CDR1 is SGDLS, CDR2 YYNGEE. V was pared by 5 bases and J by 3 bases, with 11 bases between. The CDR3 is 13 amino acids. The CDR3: CASRRRGEETQYF. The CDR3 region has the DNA TGTGCCAGCAGAAGACGGGGTGAAGAGACCCAGTACTTC.

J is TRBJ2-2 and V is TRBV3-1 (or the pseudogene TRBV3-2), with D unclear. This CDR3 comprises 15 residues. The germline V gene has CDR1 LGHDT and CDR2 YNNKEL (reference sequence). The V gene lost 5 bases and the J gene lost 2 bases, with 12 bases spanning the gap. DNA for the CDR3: TGTGCCAGCAGCTTTCGTAACTATAACACCGGGGAGCTGTTTTTT. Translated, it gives CASSFRNYNTGELFF.

CDR3 loop: CASSMWDDEKLFF. CDR3 DNA: TGTGCCAGTAGTATGTGGGACGATGAAAAACTGTTTTTT. V is TRBV19 and J is TRBJ1-4, with a tentative D call TRBD1 (5 bases). The V gene lost 3 bases and the J gene lost 6 bases, with 8 bases spanning the gap. The germline V gene encodes CDR1 LNHDA and CDR2 SQIVND (reference sequence). The CDR3 consists of 13 residues.

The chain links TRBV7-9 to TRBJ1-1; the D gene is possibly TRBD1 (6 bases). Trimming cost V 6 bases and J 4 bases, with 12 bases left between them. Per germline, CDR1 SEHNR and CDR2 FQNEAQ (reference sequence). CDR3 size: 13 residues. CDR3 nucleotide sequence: TGTGCCAGCAGACCAGGGGCGGCCACTGAAGCTTTCTTT. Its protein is CASRPGAATEAFF. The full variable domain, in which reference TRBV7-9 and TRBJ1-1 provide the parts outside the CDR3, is DTGVSQNPRHKITKRGQNVTFRCDPISEHNRLYWYRQTLGQGPEFLTYFQNEAQLEKSRLLSDRFSAERPKGSFSTLEIQRTEQGDSAMYLCASRPGAATEAFFGQGTRLTVV.

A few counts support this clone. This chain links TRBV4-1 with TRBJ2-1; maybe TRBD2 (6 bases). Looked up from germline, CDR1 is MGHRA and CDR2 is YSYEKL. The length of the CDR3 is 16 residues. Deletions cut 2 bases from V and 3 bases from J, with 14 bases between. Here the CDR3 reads CASSQNERALYNEQFF. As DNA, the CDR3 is TGCGCCAGCAGCCAAAATGAGCGGGCGCTCTACAATGAGCAGTTCTTC.

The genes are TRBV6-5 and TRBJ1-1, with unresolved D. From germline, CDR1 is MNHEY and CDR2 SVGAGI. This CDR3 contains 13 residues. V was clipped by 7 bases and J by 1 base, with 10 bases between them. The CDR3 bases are TGTGCCAGCATTCTACACCCGAACACTGAAGCTTTCTTT. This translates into CASILHPNTEAFF.

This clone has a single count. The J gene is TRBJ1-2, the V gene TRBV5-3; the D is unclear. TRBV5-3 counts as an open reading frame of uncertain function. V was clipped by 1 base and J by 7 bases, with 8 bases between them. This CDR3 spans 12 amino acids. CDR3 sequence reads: CARSLPVGGYTF. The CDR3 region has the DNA TGTGCCAGAAGCTTGCCAGTAGGTGGCTACACCTTC.

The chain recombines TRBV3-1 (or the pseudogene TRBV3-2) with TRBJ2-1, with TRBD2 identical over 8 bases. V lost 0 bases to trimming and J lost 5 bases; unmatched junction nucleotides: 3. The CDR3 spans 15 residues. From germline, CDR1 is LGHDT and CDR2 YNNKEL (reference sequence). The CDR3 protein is CASSQELAANNEQFF. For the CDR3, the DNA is TGTGCCAGCAGCCAAGAACTAGCGGCGAACAATGAGCAGTTCTTC.

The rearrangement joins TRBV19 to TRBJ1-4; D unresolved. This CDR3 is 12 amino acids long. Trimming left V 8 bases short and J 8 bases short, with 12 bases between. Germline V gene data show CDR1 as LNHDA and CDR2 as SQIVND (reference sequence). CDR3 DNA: TGTGCCAGTTCCCAATACGAAGAAAAACTGTTTTTT. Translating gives CASSQYEEKLFF.

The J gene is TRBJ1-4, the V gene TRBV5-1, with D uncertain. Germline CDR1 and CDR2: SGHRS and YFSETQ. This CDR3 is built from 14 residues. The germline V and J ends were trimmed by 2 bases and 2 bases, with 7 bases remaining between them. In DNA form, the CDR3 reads TGCGCCAGCAGCTTAGAAGGTACTAATGAAAAACTGTTTTTT. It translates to CASSLEGTNEKLFF.

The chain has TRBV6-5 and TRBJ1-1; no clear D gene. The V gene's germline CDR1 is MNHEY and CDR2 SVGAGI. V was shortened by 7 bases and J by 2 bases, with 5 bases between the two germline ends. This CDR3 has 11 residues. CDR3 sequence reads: CASKQNTEAFF. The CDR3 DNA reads TGTGCCAGCAAACAAAACACTGAAGCTTTCTTT.

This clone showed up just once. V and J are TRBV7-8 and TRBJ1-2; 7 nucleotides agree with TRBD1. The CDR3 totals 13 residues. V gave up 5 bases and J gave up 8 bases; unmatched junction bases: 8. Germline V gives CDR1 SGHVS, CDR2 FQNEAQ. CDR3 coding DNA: TGTGCCAGCAGCCTTAGACAGGGCTTAGGCTACACCTTC. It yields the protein CASSLRQGLGYTF.

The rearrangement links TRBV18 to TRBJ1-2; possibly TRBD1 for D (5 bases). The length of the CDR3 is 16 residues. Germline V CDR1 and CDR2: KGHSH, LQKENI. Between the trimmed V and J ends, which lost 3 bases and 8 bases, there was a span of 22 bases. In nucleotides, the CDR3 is TGTGCCAGCTCACCTAACGGGGGACGAGTTGTGTGGGGCTACACCTTC. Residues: CASSPNGGRVVWGYTF.

DNA for the CDR3: TGTGCCTGGAGTGGACTAGCGGGAGGGGATACGCAGTATTTT. Protein product: CAWSGLAGGDTQYF. V is TRBV30 and J is TRBJ2-3; TRBD2 aligns across 14 bases. V was pared by 1 base and J by 6 bases, with 0 bases of the junction left unmatched. The CDR3 has 14 residues. Germline-derived CDR1 and CDR2 are GTSNPN and SVGIG (reference sequence).

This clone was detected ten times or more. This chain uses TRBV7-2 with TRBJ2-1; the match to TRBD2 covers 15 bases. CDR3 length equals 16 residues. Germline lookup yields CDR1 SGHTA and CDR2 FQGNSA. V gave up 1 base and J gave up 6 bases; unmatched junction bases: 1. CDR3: CASSLGTSGRVNEQFF. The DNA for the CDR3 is TGTGCCAGCAGCTTAGGGACTAGCGGGAGGGTCAATGAGCAGTTCTTC.

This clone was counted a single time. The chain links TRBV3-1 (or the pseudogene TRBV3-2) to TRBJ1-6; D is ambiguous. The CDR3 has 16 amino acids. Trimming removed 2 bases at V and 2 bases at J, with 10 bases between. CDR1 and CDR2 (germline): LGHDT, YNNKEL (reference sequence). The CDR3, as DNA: TGTGCCAGCAGCCAAAATCCTGAAACCTATAATTCACCCCTCCACTTT. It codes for CASSQNPETYNSPLHF.